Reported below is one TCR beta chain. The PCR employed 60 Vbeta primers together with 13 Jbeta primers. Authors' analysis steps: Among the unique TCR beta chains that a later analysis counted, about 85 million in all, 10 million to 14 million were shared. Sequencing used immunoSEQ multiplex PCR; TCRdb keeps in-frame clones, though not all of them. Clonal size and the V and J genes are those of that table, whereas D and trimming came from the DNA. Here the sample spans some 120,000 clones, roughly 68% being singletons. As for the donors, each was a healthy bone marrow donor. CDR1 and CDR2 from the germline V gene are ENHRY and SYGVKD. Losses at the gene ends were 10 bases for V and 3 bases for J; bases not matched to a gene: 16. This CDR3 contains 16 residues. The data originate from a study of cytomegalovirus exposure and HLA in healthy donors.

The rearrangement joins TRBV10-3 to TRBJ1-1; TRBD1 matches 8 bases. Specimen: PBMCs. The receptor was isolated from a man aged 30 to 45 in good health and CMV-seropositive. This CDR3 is CATQTGTGDTHTEAFF. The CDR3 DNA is TGTGCCACCCAAACGGGGACAGGAGACACACACACTGAAGCTTTCTTT.